This TCR beta chain originates from a study of T cells in localized non-small cell lung cancer. General study results and limits: Heterogeneity cannot be ruled out, as sequencing used one tumor region only. Uninvolved adjacent lung, not tumor, had the highest T cell clonality. Adjacent lung was found to contain a median approximately 60 of the top 100 tumor clones. Patients showing higher blood T cell density tended to see longer overall survival.

With regard to this clone: The antigen remains undetermined.

Measured with immunoSEQ multiplex PCR; TCRdb has only the in-frame clones, and not every one. The repertoire holds about 700 clones, with roughly 19% as singletons. The CDR3 covers 13 residues. Trimming shortened V by 6 bases and J by 2 bases, and 13 bases separated the two germline ends. CDR1 is SQVTM, CDR2 ANQGSEA, per germline. Sequenced here: normal lung tissue next to the tumor, sampled before any cancer treatment. This chain uses TRBV29-1 with TRBJ1-1; D call uncertain. The source of this sequence is a female donor older than 55 with stage II lung adenocarcinoma. The CDR3 bases are TGCAGCGTCCTAGGGATCCCCAACACTGAAGCTTTCTTT. This encodes CSVLGIPNTEAFF.